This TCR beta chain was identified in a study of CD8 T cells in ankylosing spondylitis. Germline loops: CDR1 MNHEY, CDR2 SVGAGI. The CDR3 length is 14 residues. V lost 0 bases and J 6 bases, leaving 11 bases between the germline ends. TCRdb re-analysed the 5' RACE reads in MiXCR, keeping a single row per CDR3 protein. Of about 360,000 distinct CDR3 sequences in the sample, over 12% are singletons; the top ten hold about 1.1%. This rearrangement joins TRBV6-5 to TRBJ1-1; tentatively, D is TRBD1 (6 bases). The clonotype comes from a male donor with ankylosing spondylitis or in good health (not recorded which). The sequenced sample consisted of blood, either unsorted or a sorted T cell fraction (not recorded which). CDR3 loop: CASSYSNREPEAFF. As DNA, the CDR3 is TGTGCCAGCAGTTACTCGAACAGGGAACCTGAAGCTTTCTTT.